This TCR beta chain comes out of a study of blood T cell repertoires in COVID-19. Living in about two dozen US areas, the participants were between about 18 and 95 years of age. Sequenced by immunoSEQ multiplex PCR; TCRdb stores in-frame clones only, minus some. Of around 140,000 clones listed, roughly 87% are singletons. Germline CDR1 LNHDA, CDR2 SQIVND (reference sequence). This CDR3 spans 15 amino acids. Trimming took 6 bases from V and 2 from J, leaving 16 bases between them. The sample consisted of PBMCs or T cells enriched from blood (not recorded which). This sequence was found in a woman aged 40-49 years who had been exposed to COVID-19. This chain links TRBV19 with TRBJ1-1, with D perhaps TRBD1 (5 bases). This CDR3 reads CASSRFDSFNTEAFF. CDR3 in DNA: TGTGCCAGTAGCCGCTTCGACAGTTTTAACACTGAAGCTTTCTTT.